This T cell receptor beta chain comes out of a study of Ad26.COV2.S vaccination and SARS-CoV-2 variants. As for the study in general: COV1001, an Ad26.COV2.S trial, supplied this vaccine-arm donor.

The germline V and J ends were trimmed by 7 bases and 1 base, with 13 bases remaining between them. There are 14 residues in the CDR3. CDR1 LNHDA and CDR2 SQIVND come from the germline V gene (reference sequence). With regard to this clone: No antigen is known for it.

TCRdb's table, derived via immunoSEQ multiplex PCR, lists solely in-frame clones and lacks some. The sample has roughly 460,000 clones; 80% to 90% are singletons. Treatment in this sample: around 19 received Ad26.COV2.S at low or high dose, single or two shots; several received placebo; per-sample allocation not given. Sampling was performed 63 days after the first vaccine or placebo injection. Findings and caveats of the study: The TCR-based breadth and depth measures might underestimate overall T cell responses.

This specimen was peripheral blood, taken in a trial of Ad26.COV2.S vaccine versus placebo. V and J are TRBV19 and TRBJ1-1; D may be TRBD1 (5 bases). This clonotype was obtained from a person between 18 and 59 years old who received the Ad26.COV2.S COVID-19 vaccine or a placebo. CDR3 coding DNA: TGTGCCAGTACCCGGGGTGGGGGGAACACTGAAGCTTTCTTT. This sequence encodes CASTRGGGNTEAFF.